Listed here are 23 T cell receptor beta chains from one sample, sequenced in a study of cytomegalovirus exposure and HLA in healthy donors. Primers for the PCR totalled 60 Vbeta and 13 Jbeta. Only in-frame clones appear in the TCRdb table, and some are missing; sequencing was by immunoSEQ multiplex PCR. The sample contains some 84,000 clones, around three fifths of which appear only once. Input material: PBMCs. The origin of the receptors is a woman between 40 and 50 years old in good health and CMV-seropositive.

V gene TRBV2 combines with J gene TRBJ1-1, with D maybe TRBD1 (6 bases). V was pared by 5 bases and J by 1 base, with 8 bases between. Germline V lookup: CDR1 SNHLY, CDR2 FYNNEI. CDR3 size: 13 residues. The chain's CDR3 is CASSSQGNTEAFF. The DNA for the CDR3 is TGTGCCAGCAGTTCACAGGGGAACACTGAAGCTTTCTTT.

The J gene is TRBJ2-5, the V gene TRBV11-3, with D possibly being TRBD2 (6 bases). This CDR3 is 17 amino acids long. Germline CDR1 reads SGHNT; CDR2 reads YENEEA. V was pared by 5 bases and J by 3 bases, with 22 bases between. The CDR3 reads CASSAGPPLTGEETQYF. DNA for the CDR3: TGTGCCAGCAGCGCCGGGCCCCCACTTACGGGAGAAGAGACCCAGTACTTC.

The chain is built from TRBV5-1 and TRBJ2-7; possibly TRBD2 for D (6 bases). The V gene's germline CDR1 is SGHRS and CDR2 YFSETQ. V lost 4 bases and J lost 5, with 19 bases in between. The CDR3 is 15 amino acids. The CDR3 reads CASSPADGGRDEQYF. CDR3 DNA sequence: TGCGCCAGCAGCCCCGCCGACGGGGGTAGGGACGAGCAGTACTTC.

This chain uses TRBV9 with TRBJ2-5; D is undetermined. Germline V lookup: CDR1 SGDLS, CDR2 YYNGEE. The CDR3 totals 15 residues. V lost 0 bases, J lost 4 bases, and 13 bases lay in between. CDR3 amino acids: CASSVGQVLGETQYF. The CDR3 coding sequence is TGTGCCAGCAGCGTAGGCCAGGTTCTCGGAGAGACCCAGTACTTC.

In this sample, this clone turned up a few times. The chain recombines TRBV7-8 with TRBJ1-5; D call uncertain. The CDR3 consists of 15 residues. V lost 1 base to trimming and J lost 1 base, with 8 bases between them. Germline values: CDR1 SGHVS, CDR2 FQNEAQ. The CDR3 sequence is CASSLGPGSNQPQHF. The CDR3 DNA reads as TGTGCCAGCAGCTTAGGACCAGGAAGCAATCAGCCCCAGCATTTT.

This chain connects TRBV9 to TRBJ1-3; no clear D gene. Trimming shortened V by 7 bases and J by 2 bases, and 19 bases separated the two germline ends. Per germline, CDR1 SGDLS and CDR2 YYNGEE. CDR3 size: 16 residues. CDR3 protein: CASGSSVGNTGNTIYF. CDR3 DNA: TGTGCCAGCGGATCCTCGGTCGGGAACACTGGAAACACCATATATTTT.

The CDR3 sequence: CASRGSGTLSYEQYF. CDR3 DNA sequence: TGTGCCAGCCGAGGAAGCGGGACACTATCCTACGAGCAGTACTTC. V is TRBV6-5 and J is TRBJ2-7; maybe TRBD2 (7 bases). Per germline, CDR1 MNHEY and CDR2 SVGAGI. This CDR3 comprises 15 residues. Trimming removed 8 bases at V and 1 base at J, with 18 bases between.

This clone was found a few times. The rearrangement joins TRBV6-1 to TRBJ2-7; 12 bases are shared with TRBD2. V was clipped by 5 bases and J by 3 bases; unmatched bases: 5. Per the germline V gene, CDR1 is MNHNS and CDR2 is SASEGT. The CDR3 has 15 amino acids. The CDR3 loop is CASSQTSGSIYEQYF. Here the CDR3 DNA reads TGTGCCAGCAGTCAGACTAGCGGGAGTATCTACGAGCAGTACTTC.

As for this clone: Other nucleotide sequences from this sample produce the same CDR3. V gene TRBV28 combines with J gene TRBJ2-1; 7 nucleotides line up with TRBD1. CDR1 and CDR2 (germline): MDHEN, SYDVKM. The CDR3 runs to 19 residues. The V segment lost 10 bases and the J segment 6 bases; nucleotides outside the gene matches: 27. The CDR3 reads CATSSRSGGDGARINEQFF. The DNA of the CDR3 is TGTGCCACCTCCTCTAGGTCAGGGGGAGATGGTGCCCGCATCAATGAGCAGTTCTTC.

The genes are TRBV7-2 and TRBJ1-1, with D hard to call. This CDR3 has 12 residues. V was trimmed by 2 bases and J by 11 bases, leaving 12 bases between them. CDR1 and CDR2 from the germline V gene are SGHTA and FQGNSA. This CDR3 reads CASSLFEPAAFF. The CDR3 bases are TGTGCCAGCAGCTTATTTGAACCTGCGGCTTTCTTT.

The chain recombines TRBV29-1 with TRBJ1-2, with 10 bases lining up with TRBD1. Trimming removed 4 bases from V and 11 bases from J; junction bases left unmatched: 4. CDR3 size: 11 residues. Per germline, CDR1 SQVTM and CDR2 ANQGSEA. The CDR3 DNA reads TGCAGCGTTGGGGGGACAGGGGAATACACCTTC. It is translated as CSVGGTGEYTF.

The V call is TRBV29-1, the J call TRBJ1-2, with D possibly being TRBD1 (5 bases). The CDR3 totals 16 residues. Per germline, CDR1 SQVTM and CDR2 ANQGSEA. V gave up 6 bases and J gave up 2 bases, with 22 bases separating them. As DNA, the CDR3 is TGCAGCGTGGGGAATCTTGCGGGGACGAAAAACTATGGCTACACCTTC. This encodes CSVGNLAGTKNYGYTF.

This rearrangement joins TRBV29-1 to TRBJ2-7; D is ambiguous. In germline, CDR1 is SQVTM, CDR2 ANQGSEA. The CDR3 is made up of 13 amino acids. The CDR3 nucleotides are TGCAGTGCAGTTTTCCGGGTGAATTACGAGCAGTACTTC. Translation gives CSAVFRVNYEQYF.

The chain links TRBV27 to TRBJ1-4; D gene uncertain. This CDR3 contains 13 residues. Germline CDR1 reads MNHEY; CDR2 reads SMNVEV (reference sequence). The V gene lost 4 bases and the J gene lost 8 bases, with 11 bases spanning the gap. The CDR3 sequence is CASSSGRGEKLFF. DNA of the CDR3: TGTGCCAGCAGTTCCGGGAGAGGAGAAAAACTGTTTTTT.

The chain links TRBV27 to TRBJ1-5; tentatively, D is TRBD1 (5 bases). The length of the CDR3 is 14 residues. CDR1 is MNHEY and CDR2 is SMNVEV in the germline V gene (reference sequence). V dropped 6 bases and J dropped 7 bases, with 16 bases sitting between them. Written as DNA, the CDR3 is TGTGCCAGCAGATACACCCAAGGGGTACAGCCCCAGCATTTT. Translated, it gives CASRYTQGVQPQHF.

The genes are TRBV19 and TRBJ1-1; TRBD1 matches 9 bases. J gave up 10 bases and V 4 bases, and 10 bases lay outside the gene matches. Per the germline V gene, CDR1 is LNHDA and CDR2 is SQIVND (reference sequence). There are 14 residues in the CDR3. The CDR3 sequence is CASSSKQGARRAFF. The CDR3 DNA is TGTGCCAGTAGTAGCAAACAGGGGGCTCGGCGAGCTTTCTTT.

The gene calls are TRBV6-1 and TRBJ2-1, with a weak D call TRBD2 (5 bases). The CDR3 runs to 14 residues. With 2 bases removed from V and 4 bases from J, the gap between germline ends came to 9 bases. Germline assignment: CDR1 MNHNS and CDR2 SASEGT. CDR3 sequence reads: CASSESGVYNEQFF. CDR3 nucleotides: TGTGCCAGCAGTGAATCCGGGGTGTACAATGAGCAGTTCTTC.

V usage is TRBV5-4 and J usage is TRBJ2-2; the match to TRBD2 covers 13 bases. Germline loops: CDR1 SGHNT, CDR2 YYREEE (reference sequence). The V segment lost 9 bases and the J segment 4 bases; nucleotides outside the gene matches: 9. CDR3 size: 16 residues. CDR3 nucleotides: TGTGCCACCGGACTAGCGGGAGCAGTGGGCACCGGGGAGCTGTTTTTT. Translated: CATGLAGAVGTGELFF.

This chain links TRBV6-1 with TRBJ1-4; D is unresolved. The CDR3 covers 14 residues. The V end was cut by 2 bases, the J end by 4 bases, with 8 bases between. In germline, CDR1 is MNHNS, CDR2 SASEGT. CDR3 coding DNA: TGTGCCAGCAGTGAACAACTCAATAATGAAAAACTGTTTTTT. Translating gives CASSEQLNNEKLFF.

This sequence joins TRBV19 and TRBJ2-3; 10 bases map to TRBD2. CDR1 LNHDA and CDR2 SQIVND come from the germline V gene (reference sequence). The CDR3 has 16 amino acids. The V segment lost 5 bases and the J segment 4 bases; nucleotides outside the gene matches: 9. The CDR3 coding sequence is TGTGCCAGTAGTTTCCGAGCGGGAGGGACCCCAGATACGCAGTATTTT. This sequence encodes CASSFRAGGTPDTQYF.

The rearrangement uses TRBV5-1 and TRBJ1-2; D perhaps matches TRBD1 (6 bases). Germline CDR1 reads SGHRS; CDR2 reads YFSETQ. CDR3 size: 17 residues. V lost 4 bases and J lost 0, with 19 bases in between. Here the CDR3 DNA reads TGCGCCAGCAGCCCCCGGGGGGGCCCTTCAGCTAACTATGGCTACACCTTC. Its protein product is CASSPRGGPSANYGYTF.

Only a few counts were recorded for this clone. CDR3 in amino acids: CASSYTTGGNEKLFF. The DNA for the CDR3 is TGTGCCAGCAGTTACACGACAGGCGGTAATGAAAAACTGTTTTTT. The chain joins TRBV6-5 to TRBJ1-4, with a possible D match to TRBD1 (6 bases). The germline gives CDR1 MNHEY, CDR2 SVGAGI. CDR3 size: 15 residues. V was shortened by 2 bases and J by 4 bases, with 11 bases between the two germline ends.

The chain links TRBV7-6 to TRBJ1-3; D perhaps matches TRBD1 (6 bases). This CDR3 contains 16 residues. Trimming shortened V by 4 bases and J by 0 bases, and 13 bases separated the two germline ends. The V gene's germline CDR1 is SGHVS and CDR2 FNYEAQ. CDR3 bases: TGTGCCAGCAGCTCCCGGGACATAACCTCTGGAAACACCATATATTTT. It yields the protein CASSSRDITSGNTIYF.